The 20 T cell receptor beta chains reported below all come from one sample, sequenced in a study of blood T cell repertoires in COVID-19. Using immunoSEQ multiplex PCR, the repertoire was profiled, and TCRdb retains in-frame clones only, with some absent. The sample consists of some 100,000 clones, 87% of them appearing once. The sequenced sample consisted of peripheral blood. The receptors were gathered from a human donor in a cohort sampled during active COVID-19.

In its sample, this clone was seen once. CDR3 in amino acids: CAWSVRQETQYF. DNA for the CDR3: TGTGCCTGGAGTGTCCGGCAAGAGACCCAGTACTTC. The chain uses TRBV30 and TRBJ2-5; no definite D call. The length of the CDR3 is 12 residues. V lost 0 bases to trimming and J lost 2 bases, with 4 bases between them. Germline loops: CDR1 GTSNPN, CDR2 SVGIG (reference sequence).

The rearrangement uses TRBV6-5 and TRBJ2-5; 7 bases agree with TRBD1. The length of the CDR3 is 11 residues. Germline V gives CDR1 MNHEY, CDR2 SVGAGI. V dropped 7 bases and J dropped 5; count of bases not matched to a gene: 1. The CDR3 bases are TGTGCCAGCACCAGGGGGGAGACCCAGTACTTC. It is translated as CASTRGETQYF.

The gene calls are TRBV5-1 and TRBJ2-3; D remains unclear. The V gene's germline CDR1 is SGHRS and CDR2 YFSETQ. Between the trimmed V and J ends, which lost 1 base and 6 bases, there was a span of 6 bases. CDR3 length: 12 residues. The CDR3 sequence: CASSLFSDTQYF. The CDR3 DNA sequence: TGCGCCAGCAGCTTGTTTTCTGATACGCAGTATTTT.

The chain couples TRBV28 to TRBJ1-2; 11 bases match TRBD1. This CDR3 contains 13 residues. Trimming at V came to 5 bases and at J to 12 bases, leaving 8 bases not matched to a gene. CDR1 and CDR2 (germline): MDHEN, SYDVKM. CDR3 sequence (DNA): TGTGCCAGCAGTCCCCCGGGACAGGGGGGCAACACCTTC. Its translation is CASSPPGQGGNTF.

The chain combines TRBV6-5 with TRBJ1-2; tentatively, D is TRBD1 (5 bases). Germline assignment: CDR1 MNHEY and CDR2 SVGAGI. The CDR3 spans 13 residues. Trimming removed 5 bases at V and 8 bases at J, with 15 bases between. CDR3 sequence (DNA): TGTGCCAGCAGTCGCAGGGTGGGTTTGGGCTACACCTTC. This codes for CASSRRVGLGYTF.

The V call is TRBV5-1, the J call TRBJ1-6; TRBD1 aligns across 7 bases. V lost 0 bases and J lost 7; bases outside the gene matches: 7. CDR3 length: 16 residues. CDR1 is SGHRS and CDR2 is YFSETQ in the germline V gene. In nucleotides, the CDR3 is TGCGCCAGCAGCTTGGACAGGGGCAATGAGAATTCACCCCTCCACTTT. This translates into CASSLDRGNENSPLHF.

Only one count was recorded for this clone. This chain links TRBV3-1 (or the pseudogene TRBV3-2) with TRBJ2-6; a weak D match, TRBD1 (5 bases). Trimming took off 5 bases at V and 1 base at J, with 9 bases between the two ends. Germline CDR1 and CDR2: LGHDT and YNNKEL (reference sequence). The length of the CDR3 is 15 residues. CDR3 coding DNA: TGTGCCAGCAGCTTAGGGGTTTCTGGGGCCAACGTCCTGACTTTC. Translated, it gives CASSLGVSGANVLTF.

The CDR3: CASSQDHGFSYEQYF. The CDR3 region has the DNA TGTGCCAGCAGCCAAGATCATGGCTTCTCCTACGAGCAGTACTTC. V is TRBV14 and J is TRBJ2-7; D remains ambiguous. Between the trimmed V and J ends, which lost 0 bases and 0 bases, there was a span of 9 bases. Germline loops: CDR1 SGHDN, CDR2 FVKESK. The CDR3 is 15 residues long.

The rearrangement uses TRBV19 and TRBJ1-1; D is perhaps TRBD1 (6 bases). The V gene lost 5 bases and the J gene lost 3 bases, with 16 bases spanning the gap. The CDR3 totals 15 residues. Germline-derived CDR1 and CDR2 are LNHDA and SQIVND (reference sequence). The CDR3: CASSVDRRPDTEAFF. In DNA form, the CDR3 reads TGTGCCAGTAGTGTGGACAGACGACCCGACACTGAAGCTTTCTTT.

Here the CDR3 reads CASSLVLAGVGNEQFF. The CDR3 DNA follows: TGTGCCAGCAGCTTAGTCCTAGCGGGAGTTGGGAATGAGCAGTTCTTC. This chain uses TRBV7-6 with TRBJ2-1, with TRBD2 identical over 10 bases. The CDR3 is 16 residues long. The junction had 7 bases not matched to a gene; V was cut back by 1 base and J by 7 bases. CDR1 and CDR2 (germline): SGHVS, FNYEAQ.

This rearrangement joins TRBV25-1 to TRBJ1-6; D possibly corresponds to TRBD1 (5 bases). Germline-derived CDR1 and CDR2 are MGHDK and SYGVNS. V was trimmed by 10 bases and J by 8 bases, leaving 12 bases between them. This CDR3 comprises 12 residues. The CDR3 sequence: CATTKGDSPLHF. The CDR3 DNA is TGTGCCACGACAAAAGGGGATTCACCCCTCCACTTT.

V usage is TRBV7-8 and J usage is TRBJ1-2; D is perhaps TRBD1 (5 bases). Germline V lookup: CDR1 SGHVS, CDR2 FQNEAQ. The CDR3 has 18 residues. Trimming left V 5 bases short and J 0 bases short, with 22 bases between. For the CDR3, the DNA is TGTGCCAGCAGCCGGGAGGGGATCGGCTATAGAGCTAACTATGGCTACACCTTC. The encoded protein is CASSREGIGYRANYGYTF.

The chain is built from TRBV19 and TRBJ2-7; TRBD1 agrees at 12 bases. V was clipped by 6 bases and J by 9 bases; unmatched bases: 6. The germline CDR1 and CDR2 sequences are LNHDA and SQIVND (reference sequence). The CDR3 has 13 amino acids. Here the CDR3 reads CASRGTGGAGQYF. As DNA, the CDR3 is TGTGCCAGTAGAGGGACAGGGGGCGCCGGGCAGTACTTC. The complete variable domain, with remaining parts taken from reference TRBV19 and TRBJ2-7, reads DGGITQSPKYLFRKEGQNVTLSCEQNLNHDAMYWYRQDPGQGLRLIYYSQIVNDFQKGDIAEGYSVSREKKESFPLTVTSAQKNPTAFYLCASRGTGGAGQYFGPGTRLTVT.

The chain joins TRBV6-6 to TRBJ2-5; 7 nucleotides match TRBD2. The V gene end was trimmed by 0 bases and the J gene end by 5 bases; junction bases not matched to a gene: 3. Germline lookup yields CDR1 MNHNY and CDR2 SVGAGI (reference sequence). This CDR3 has 14 amino acids. CDR3 DNA sequence: TGTGCCAGCAGTTACTCAGGGAGGGAGGAGACCCAGTACTTC. It translates to CASSYSGREETQYF.

CDR3: CASGTQGTSYNEQFF. The CDR3 coding sequence is TGTGCTAGTGGTACACAGGGAACCTCCTACAATGAGCAGTTCTTC. V usage is TRBV12-5 and J usage is TRBJ2-1; possibly TRBD1 for D (6 bases). This CDR3 region has 15 residues. Per the germline V gene, CDR1 is LGHNT and CDR2 is FRNRAP. The germline V and J ends were trimmed by 5 bases and 0 bases, with 11 bases remaining between them. The full variable domain, in which reference TRBV12-5 and TRBJ2-1 provide the parts outside the CDR3, is DARVTQTPRHKVTEMGQEVTMRCQPILGHNTVFWYRQTMMQGLELLAYFRNRAPLDDSGMPKDRFSAEMPDATLATLKIQPSEPRDSAVYFCASGTQGTSYNEQFFGPGTRLTVL.

V gene TRBV5-1 combines with J gene TRBJ2-7; 7 bases match TRBD1. This CDR3 contains 15 residues. Germline V lookup: CDR1 SGHRS, CDR2 YFSETQ. The V and J ends lost 4 bases and 2 bases, in that order; junction bases with no gene match: 9. The CDR3 loop is CASSPGTEKPYEQYF. For the CDR3, the DNA is TGCGCCAGCAGCCCAGGGACAGAGAAGCCCTACGAGCAGTACTTC.

This clone was observed a handful of times. The chain joins TRBV5-1 to TRBJ2-5; the match to TRBD2 covers 12 bases. Germline V gene sequence: CDR1 SGHRS, CDR2 YFSETQ. This CDR3 is built from 17 residues. Trimming at V came to 0 bases and at J to 5 bases, leaving 8 bases not matched to a gene. CDR3 in amino acids: CASSLAELAGGRETQYF. The CDR3 DNA sequence: TGCGCCAGCAGCTTGGCCGAACTAGCGGGAGGACGGGAGACCCAGTACTTC.

V usage is TRBV28 and J usage is TRBJ2-1; maybe TRBD2 (6 bases). V was clipped by 2 bases and J by 5 bases, with 19 bases between them. The CDR3 is made up of 17 amino acids. CDR1 and CDR2 (germline): MDHEN, SYDVKM. CDR3 amino acids: CASSLLGGKGTHNEQFF. DNA for the CDR3: TGTGCCAGCAGTTTACTAGGCGGGAAGGGGACCCACAATGAGCAGTTCTTC.

This chain connects TRBV19 to TRBJ2-7, with TRBD2 matching over 7 bases. Germline V gene sequence: CDR1 LNHDA, CDR2 SQIVND (reference sequence). The CDR3 length is 13 residues. Germline trimming cut 10 bases from V and 4 bases from J; bases unmatched to any gene: 10. The CDR3 spells CATSASGLYEQYF. CDR3 DNA sequence: TGTGCCACCTCTGCTAGCGGTTTGTACGAGCAGTACTTC.

The rearrangement uses TRBV5-1 and TRBJ2-2; 8 bases agree with TRBD2. With 0 bases clipped from V and 2 bases from J, the junction kept 6 bases outside the gene matches. The V gene's germline CDR1 is SGHRS and CDR2 YFSETQ. The CDR3 contains 17 residues. CDR3 nucleotide sequence: TGCGCCAGCAGCTTGGACCCCAGCGGGGGAAACACCGGGGAGCTGTTTTTT. This gives the protein CASSLDPSGGNTGELFF.